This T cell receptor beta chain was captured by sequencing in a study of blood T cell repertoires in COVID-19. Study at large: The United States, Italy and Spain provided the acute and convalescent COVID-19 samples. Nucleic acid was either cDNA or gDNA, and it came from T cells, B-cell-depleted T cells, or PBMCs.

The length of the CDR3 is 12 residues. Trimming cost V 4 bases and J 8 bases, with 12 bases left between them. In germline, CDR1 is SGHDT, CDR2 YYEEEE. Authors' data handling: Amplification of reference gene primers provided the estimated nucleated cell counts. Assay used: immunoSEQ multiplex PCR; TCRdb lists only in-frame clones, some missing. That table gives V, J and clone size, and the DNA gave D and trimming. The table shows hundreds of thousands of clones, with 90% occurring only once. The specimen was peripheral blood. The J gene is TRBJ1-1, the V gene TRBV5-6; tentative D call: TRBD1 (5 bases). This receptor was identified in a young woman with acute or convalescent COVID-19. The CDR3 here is CASSQRRQEAFF. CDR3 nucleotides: TGTGCCAGCAGCCAGAGGAGACAGGAAGCTTTCTTT.